This TCR beta chain was recovered during a study of Ad26.COV2.S vaccination and SARS-CoV-2 variants. The assay was immunoSEQ multiplex PCR, and TCRdb's table has in-frame clones only and misses some. The table lists hundreds of thousands of clones, roughly nine tenths of them singletons. Looked up from germline, CDR1 is MNHEY and CDR2 is SVGAGI. The CDR3 totals 13 residues. Losses at the gene ends were 4 bases for V and 14 bases for J; bases not matched to a gene: 7. Indicated treatment: around 19 received Ad26.COV2.S at low or high dose, single or two shots; 5 received placebo; per-sample allocation not given. At day 63 after the first vaccine or placebo injection, samples were drawn.

The sequence derives from a person between 18 and 65 years old who received the Ad26.COV2.S COVID-19 vaccine or a placebo. The J gene is TRBJ1-6, the V gene TRBV6-5; 8 bases agree with TRBD1. This specimen consisted of peripheral blood, obtained in a trial of Ad26.COV2.S vaccine versus placebo. DNA of the CDR3: TGTGCCAGCAGTTCCGGACAGGGTGTGACCCTCCACTTT. It codes for CASSSGQGVTLHF.